The 32 T cell receptor beta chains in this list originate from one sample, sequenced in a study of shared clonotypes between healthy human individuals. Profiled with immunoSEQ multiplex PCR; TCRdb holds only in-frame clones, not every one. The sample lists millions of clones; around 90% were seen once. Material for sequencing was naive CD4+ T cells sorted from blood. The subset here: CD45RA+ positively selected. These receptors were collected from a man between 18 and 35 years old in good health.

The chain is built from TRBV30 and TRBJ2-3, with a weak D call TRBD2 (5 bases). Between the trimmed V and J ends, which lost 0 bases and 6 bases, there was a span of 7 bases. The CDR3 has 12 residues. Germline lookup yields CDR1 GTSNPN and CDR2 SVGIG (reference sequence). The CDR3 region has the DNA TGTGCCTGGAGTGTACGGAGGGATACGCAGTATTTT. Translating gives CAWSVRRDTQYF.

CDR3 loop: CASSFEGLGWTEAFF. CDR3 nucleotide sequence: TGTGCCAGCAGCTTTGAGGGTTTAGGTTGGACTGAAGCTTTCTTT. V and J are TRBV7-2 and TRBJ1-1, with no clear D. The CDR3 totals 15 residues. With 3 bases removed from V and 5 bases from J, the gap between germline ends came to 16 bases. The germline CDR1 and CDR2 sequences are SGHTA and FQGNSA. The full variable domain, in which reference TRBV7-2 and TRBJ1-1 provide the parts outside the CDR3, is GAGVSQSPSNKVTEKGKDVELRCDPISGHTALYWYRQSLGQGLEFLIYFQGNSAPDKSGLPSDRFSAERTGGSVSTLTIQRTQQEDSAVYLCASSFEGLGWTEAFFGQGTRLTVV.

This chain links TRBV9 with TRBJ2-5; D remains ambiguous. V lost 0 bases and J 0 bases, leaving 6 bases between the germline ends. This CDR3 contains 14 residues. CDR1 SGDLS and CDR2 YYNGEE come from the germline V gene. CDR3 DNA sequence: TGTGCCAGCAGCGTAGACCCGTACCAAGAGACCCAGTACTTC. Protein product: CASSVDPYQETQYF.

V gene TRBV7-2 combines with J gene TRBJ1-2, with 7 bases lining up with TRBD1. The J segment lost 5 bases and the V segment lost 1 base, leaving 10 bases of the junction unmatched. The germline gives CDR1 SGHTA, CDR2 FQGNSA. CDR3 length equals 16 residues. The CDR3 is CASSLGVWGTEYGYTF. The CDR3 DNA sequence: TGTGCCAGCAGCTTAGGGGTTTGGGGGACAGAGTATGGCTACACCTTC.

Concerning this clone itself: Different DNA sequences within this sample yield the same CDR3. This chain joins TRBV19 and TRBJ2-5; 12 bases are a match to TRBD2. The CDR3 has 16 residues. CDR1 is LNHDA and CDR2 is SQIVND in the germline V gene (reference sequence). The V gene end was trimmed by 1 base and the J gene end by 2 bases; junction bases not matched to a gene: 2. The CDR3: CASSIGGLAGQETQYF. The CDR3 DNA sequence: TGTGCCAGTAGTATAGGAGGACTAGCGGGACAAGAGACCCAGTACTTC. Full variable domain (rest looked up from reference TRBV19 and TRBJ2-5): DGGITQSPKYLFRKEGQNVTLSCEQNLNHDAMYWYRQDPGQGLRLIYYSQIVNDFQKGDIAEGYSVSREKKESFPLTVTSAQKNPTAFYLCASSIGGLAGQETQYFGPGTRLLVL.

V usage is TRBV29-1 and J usage is TRBJ2-2, with 9 nucleotides matching TRBD2. Germline V CDR1 and CDR2: SQVTM, ANQGSEA. J was trimmed by 4 bases and V by 6 bases; bases with no gene match: 6. The length of the CDR3 is 14 residues. CDR3 in amino acids: CSVPVTSGTGELFF. In DNA, the CDR3 is TGCAGCGTGCCGGTGACTAGCGGCACCGGGGAGCTGTTTTTT.

The chain employs TRBV6-5 and TRBJ1-5, with a possible D match to TRBD1 (6 bases). Trimming cost V 7 bases and J 1 base, with 11 bases left between them. There are 14 residues in the CDR3. Germline CDR1 reads MNHEY; CDR2 reads SVGAGI. CDR3 in amino acids: CASNRGGSNQPQHF. The CDR3 DNA is TGTGCCAGCAACAGAGGGGGGAGCAATCAGCCCCAGCATTTT.

This chain connects TRBV18 to TRBJ1-4, with D possibly matching TRBD1 (5 bases). The CDR3 consists of 14 residues. Trimming shortened V by 3 bases and J by 5 bases, and 10 bases separated the two germline ends. Germline CDR1 reads KGHSH; CDR2 reads LQKENI. The CDR3 DNA sequence: TGTGCCAGCTCACCGGGGAAGGGGAATGAAAAACTGTTTTTT. It is translated as CASSPGKGNEKLFF.

For this clone: The identical CDR3 is also encoded by other nucleotide sequences in the sample. This sequence joins TRBV18 and TRBJ2-1; 10 bases line up with TRBD2. CDR3 size: 15 residues. Looked up from germline, CDR1 is KGHSH and CDR2 is LQKENI. V lost 4 bases and J lost 4; bases outside the gene matches: 4. Here the CDR3 DNA reads TGTGCCAGCTCACTTACTAGCGGGACTTACAATGAGCAGTTCTTC. Amino acid sequence: CASSLTSGTYNEQFF.

Regarding this clone: One end of the junction is discordant with germline, which a read error may explain. The sample carries other DNA sequences with the same CDR3. The chain employs TRBV12-5 and TRBJ2-2, with D uncertain. Per the germline V gene, CDR1 is LGHNT and CDR2 is FRNRAP. The CDR3 has 14 amino acids. This CDR3 is CASGLGTDTGELFF. DNA for the CDR3: TGTGCTAGTGGCTTGGGCACAGACACCGGGGAGCTGTTTTTT. Drawing the rest from reference TRBV12-5 and TRBJ2-2, the complete variable domain is DARVTQTPRHKVTEMGQEVTMRCQPILGHNTVFWYRQTMMQGLELLAYFRNRAPLDDSGMPKDRFSAEMPDATLATLKIQPSEPRDSAVYFCASGLGTDTGELFFGEGSRLTVL.

Worth noting for this clone: The same CDR3 also results from other DNA sequences found in this sample. The V call is TRBV27, the J call TRBJ1-1; D call uncertain. V was cut by 4 bases and J by 0 bases, with 6 bases left in between. The germline V gene has CDR1 MNHEY and CDR2 SMNVEV (reference sequence). The CDR3 has 13 amino acids. CDR3 region: CASSSPLNTEAFF. CDR3 nucleotide sequence: TGTGCCAGCAGTTCCCCACTGAACACTGAAGCTTTCTTT.

The V gene is TRBV6-5, the J gene TRBJ2-5; D gene ambiguous. Per germline, CDR1 MNHEY and CDR2 SVGAGI. This CDR3 region has 10 residues. The V and J ends lost 5 bases and 5 bases respectively, with 3 bases between them. Here the CDR3 reads CASSAETQYF. Here the CDR3 DNA reads TGTGCCAGCAGTGCGGAGACCCAGTACTTC.

The rearrangement uses TRBV7-2 and TRBJ2-2, with 7 nucleotides matching TRBD2. The J segment lost 6 bases and the V segment lost 5 bases, leaving 6 bases of the junction unmatched. CDR1 is SGHTA, CDR2 FQGNSA, per germline. The CDR3 runs to 14 residues. The CDR3 protein is CASSQMSGAGELFF. CDR3 bases: TGTGCCAGCAGCCAAATGAGCGGGGCCGGGGAGCTGTTTTTT. Supplemented by reference TRBV7-2 and TRBJ2-2, the full variable domain reads GAGVSQSPSNKVTEKGKDVELRCDPISGHTALYWYRQSLGQGLEFLIYFQGNSAPDKSGLPSDRFSAERTGGSVSTLTIQRTQQEDSAVYLCASSQMSGAGELFFGEGSRLTVL.

A note on this clone: The same CDR3 also results from other DNA sequences found in this sample. This CDR3 is CASSVDRNTIYF. Here the CDR3 DNA reads TGTGCCAGCAGCGTAGATAGAAACACCATATATTTT. This chain links TRBV9 with TRBJ1-3; D is undetermined. V was shortened by 0 bases and J by 5 bases, with 3 bases between the two germline ends. The germline gives CDR1 SGDLS, CDR2 YYNGEE. The CDR3 is 12 amino acids.

The V call is TRBV9, the J call TRBJ1-1, with 12 bases matching TRBD1. With V trimmed by 2 bases and J by 6 bases, 5 bases remained unmatched. Germline CDR1 SGDLS, CDR2 YYNGEE. This CDR3 region has 15 residues. For the CDR3, the DNA is TGTGCCAGCAGCGTCCGGGACAGGGGGCTCCCTGAAGCTTTCTTT. Translation: CASSVRDRGLPEAFF.

This chain links TRBV30 with TRBJ2-2; no definite D call. This CDR3 is 15 amino acids long. Per germline, CDR1 GTSNPN and CDR2 SVGIG (reference sequence). Trimming took off 1 base at V and 5 bases at J, with 14 bases between the two ends. The CDR3 DNA reads as TGTGCCTGGAGTGGGAGCCGTTTGGGGACCGGGGAGCTGTTTTTT. Its protein product is CAWSGSRLGTGELFF.

This rearrangement joins TRBV2 to TRBJ1-3; no definite D call. Trimming removed 6 bases from V and 2 bases from J, with 5 bases in between. CDR1 and CDR2 from the germline V gene are SNHLY and FYNNEI. This CDR3 region has 12 residues. The CDR3 region is CASRETGNTIYF. The CDR3, as DNA: TGTGCCAGCAGGGAGACTGGAAACACCATATATTTT.

The J gene is TRBJ2-7, the V gene TRBV19; 8 positions agree with TRBD2. Germline V gene sequence: CDR1 LNHDA, CDR2 SQIVND (reference sequence). This CDR3 has 15 amino acids. The junction had 7 bases not matched to a gene; V was cut back by 4 bases and J by 2 bases. CDR3 nucleotides: TGTGCCAGTAGTACCGCGGGGGGAAATCCCTACGAGCAGTACTTC. Amino acids: CASSTAGGNPYEQYF.

The chain couples TRBV28 to TRBJ2-1, with TRBD2 matching 7 bases. The ends lost 10 bases at V and 4 bases at J; junction bases unmatched: 1. The CDR3 is 11 amino acids. Germline loops: CDR1 MDHEN, CDR2 SYDVKM. Written as DNA, the CDR3 is TGTGCCACCGGGGGGTACAATGAGCAGTTCTTC. Translating it yields CATGGYNEQFF.

The chain carries TRBV6-1 and TRBJ2-7; possible D gene TRBD1, 6 bases. The CDR3 extends over 12 amino acids. The V gene's germline CDR1 is MNHNS and CDR2 SASEGT. Trimming took off 5 bases at V and 6 bases at J, with 11 bases between the two ends. The CDR3 nucleotides read TGTGCCAGCAGTACAGGGTTTGGCGAGCAGTACTTC. Translating gives CASSTGFGEQYF.

This chain joins TRBV28 and TRBJ2-3, with TRBD2 matching over 9 bases. Germline V lookup: CDR1 MDHEN, CDR2 SYDVKM. The CDR3 loop spans 15 amino acids. Trimming removed 6 bases from V and 4 bases from J; junction bases left unmatched: 8. CDR3 DNA: TGTGCCAGCAGCCTCCCGACTAGCGGCCCAGATACGCAGTATTTT. It translates to CASSLPTSGPDTQYF.

V and J are TRBV5-1 and TRBJ2-1, with D possibly called TRBD1 or TRBD2 (5 bases each). There are 15 residues in the CDR3. The ends were cut back, 1 base at V and 5 bases at J, with 13 bases in the middle. Germline values: CDR1 SGHRS, CDR2 YFSETQ. In DNA form, the CDR3 reads TGCGCCAGCAGCTTGAATGCTGGGGACCACAATGAGCAGTTCTTC. Amino acids: CASSLNAGDHNEQFF.

CDR3 sequence reads: CASSYGTGGNTEAFF. As DNA, the CDR3 is TGTGCCAGCTCCTACGGGACAGGGGGGAACACTGAAGCTTTCTTT. This chain links TRBV18 with TRBJ1-1, with 11 nucleotides matching TRBD1. The CDR3 consists of 15 residues. The V gene end was trimmed by 6 bases and the J gene end by 1 base; junction bases not matched to a gene: 4. CDR1 KGHSH and CDR2 LQKENI come from the germline V gene.

This clone was seen just once. The V call is TRBV5-5, the J call TRBJ2-5, with TRBD1 as a possible D gene (6 bases). Germline V lookup: CDR1 SGHKS, CDR2 YYEKEE (reference sequence). V dropped 4 bases and J dropped 3 bases, with 13 bases sitting between them. This CDR3 comprises 14 residues. This CDR3 reads CASSRTTGKETQYF. In DNA, the CDR3 is TGTGCCAGCAGCCGAACAACAGGGAAAGAGACCCAGTACTTC.

V and J are TRBV6-5 and TRBJ2-1, with 9 bases matching TRBD1. The CDR3 runs to 15 residues. Losses at the gene ends were 5 bases for V and 7 bases for J; bases not matched to a gene: 9. Germline CDR1 is MNHEY and CDR2 is SVGAGI. CDR3 sequence reads: CASSPPGTGKNEQFF. In nucleotides, the CDR3 is TGTGCCAGCAGTCCCCCCGGGACAGGGAAGAATGAGCAGTTCTTC.

This clone was found a few times. The rearrangement joins TRBV7-8 to TRBJ1-4; D call uncertain. This CDR3 region has 16 residues. V was shortened by 3 bases and J by 4 bases, with 15 bases between the two germline ends. Germline CDR1 reads SGHVS; CDR2 reads FQNEAQ. The CDR3 region is CASSLYSKIINEKLFF. The CDR3 DNA is TGTGCCAGCAGCTTGTACAGCAAGATCATTAATGAAAAACTGTTTTTT.

The V gene is TRBV19, the J gene TRBJ1-2; D is uncertain. Trimming took 0 bases from V and 5 from J, leaving 7 bases between them. CDR1 and CDR2 from the germline V gene are LNHDA and SQIVND (reference sequence). CDR3 length equals 13 residues. This CDR3 is CASSIESWYGYTF. Here the CDR3 DNA reads TGTGCCAGTAGTATAGAGTCATGGTATGGCTACACCTTC.

The chain combines TRBV29-1 with TRBJ2-7; TRBD1 aligns across 7 bases. Losses at the gene ends were 8 bases for V and 2 bases for J; bases not matched to a gene: 6. This CDR3 comprises 12 residues. Germline-derived CDR1 and CDR2 are SQVTM and ANQGSEA. CDR3 sequence reads: CSISGTAYEQYF. CDR3 coding DNA: TGCAGCATCTCCGGGACAGCCTACGAGCAGTACTTC.

This sequence joins TRBV5-1 and TRBJ2-7; 13 bases fit TRBD2. With V trimmed by 6 bases and J by 2 bases, 5 bases remained unmatched. Germline CDR1 and CDR2: SGHRS and YFSETQ. The CDR3 spans 15 residues. CDR3 sequence: CASKAGTSGTYEQYF. The CDR3 nucleotides read TGCGCCAGCAAGGCGGGGACTAGCGGGACCTACGAGCAGTACTTC.

The CDR3 is CAWSVKGKGDQPQHF. For the CDR3, the DNA is TGTGCCTGGAGTGTAAAGGGGAAGGGCGATCAGCCCCAGCATTTT. The chain employs TRBV30 and TRBJ1-5; the D gene is possibly TRBD1 (5 bases). CDR3 length: 15 amino acids. In germline, CDR1 is GTSNPN, CDR2 SVGIG (reference sequence). Trimming shortened V by 0 bases and J by 5 bases, and 14 bases separated the two germline ends.

Note on this clone: The sample has other DNA sequences that encode this CDR3 too. V and J are TRBV5-4 and TRBJ2-5, with a weak D call TRBD2 (6 bases). The CDR3 loop spans 14 amino acids. Trimming left V 0 bases short and J 1 base short, with 7 bases between. Germline values: CDR1 SGHNT, CDR2 YYREEE (reference sequence). CDR3 nucleotide sequence: TGTGCCAGCAGCTTGGGGAGGGGCCAAGAGACCCAGTACTTC. Its translation: CASSLGRGQETQYF.

The genes are TRBV2 and TRBJ2-2, with D uncertain. Deletions cut 5 bases from V and 7 bases from J, with 23 bases between. Per the germline V gene, CDR1 is SNHLY and CDR2 is FYNNEI. The CDR3 contains 17 residues. The CDR3 region is CASSPYESGVPGGELFF. Written as DNA, the CDR3 is TGTGCCAGCAGTCCTTACGAATCAGGAGTCCCTGGCGGGGAGCTGTTTTTT. Together with reference TRBV2 and TRBJ2-2, the CDR3 gives the full variable domain: EPEVTQTPSHQVTQMGQEVILRCVPISNHLYFYWYRQILGQKVEFLVSFYNNEISEKSEIFDDQFSVERPDGSNFTLKIRSTKLEDSAMYFCASSPYESGVPGGELFFGEGSRLTVL.